One and the same sample provided the 9 T cell receptor beta chains below, sequenced in a study of post-analysis software for immune sequencing data. Their antigen targets remain unknown. Study results and limitations: Patients showed TRBV5-6, TRBV5-1 and TRBV20-1 among roughly five TRBV segments more frequent than in controls.

Each TCR beta cDNA library carried unique molecular identifiers. TCRdb redid the calling of the PCR reads with MiXCR, one entry per CDR3 protein. The sample holds hundreds of thousands of distinct CDR3 sequences; around 47% are singletons and the top ten take roughly 1.8%. Specimen: blood. These receptors originate from a girl between 10 and 17 years old with multiple sclerosis.

V is TRBV10-3 and J is TRBJ2-1, with TRBD2 matching over 7 bases. The ends lost 0 bases at V and 7 bases at J; junction bases unmatched: 12. The CDR3 has 17 amino acids. Germline V lookup: CDR1 ENHRY, CDR2 SYGVKD. The DNA of the CDR3 is TGTGCCATCAGTGAGTCGAGCGGGGCCTCTAGGTGGAATGAGCAGTTCTTC. Its translation is CAISESSGASRWNEQFF.

The genes are TRBV10-3 and TRBJ2-7, with D perhaps matching TRBD1 (5 bases). The germline V gene has CDR1 ENHRY and CDR2 SYGVKD. The CDR3 contains 13 residues. Trimming took off 9 bases at V and 5 bases at J, with 17 bases between the two ends. CDR3 nucleotides: TGTGCCATAGGTGGCCAGGGCAGCGACGAGCAGTACTTC. It translates to CAIGGQGSDEQYF.

J is TRBJ2-7 and V is TRBV12-3 or TRBV12-4, with TRBD2 identical over 9 bases. The CDR3 runs 15 residues. Trimming removed 7 bases from V and 3 bases from J; junction bases left unmatched: 10. The CDR3 reads CASTPSRGRDYEQYF. The DNA of the CDR3 is TGTGCCAGCACCCCCTCTCGCGGGAGGGACTACGAGCAGTACTTC.

The table lists this clonotype with a count of one. CDR3 coding DNA: TGCGCCAGCAGGGGAACAGCCGAAGAGACCCAGTACTTC. It yields the protein CASRGTAEETQYF. V and J are TRBV5-1 and TRBJ2-7; D is unresolved. TRBJ2-5 explains the end of the DNA better; the J call may be wrong. Germline lookup yields CDR1 SGHRS and CDR2 YFSETQ. This CDR3 comprises 13 residues.

This clonotype has more than one count but fewer than ten. The genes are TRBV7-2 and TRBJ2-3, with D perhaps TRBD2 (6 bases). Germline-derived CDR1 and CDR2 are SGHTA and FQGNSA. V dropped 0 bases and J dropped 4 bases, with 8 bases sitting between them. CDR3 length: 14 amino acids. The CDR3 nucleotides read TGTGCCAGCAGCTTAGCTTCGGGGGCAGATACGCAGTATTTT. This gives the protein CASSLASGADTQYF.

This clonotype was observed a few times. This chain connects TRBV7-2 to TRBJ2-5; possible D gene TRBD2, 6 bases. Germline V lookup: CDR1 SGHTA, CDR2 FQGNSA. This CDR3 has 14 residues. V was cut by 0 bases and J by 7 bases, with 12 bases left in between. The CDR3 DNA is TGTGCCAGCAGCTTAGCTGCTAGCGCCGTGACCCAGTACTTC. This codes for CASSLAASAVTQYF.

The genes are TRBV7-9 and TRBJ2-5; TRBD2 is a possible D gene (6 bases). The V end lost 8 bases, the J end lost 11 bases, and 27 bases lay between the germline ends. Germline values: CDR1 SEHNR, CDR2 FQNEAQ (reference sequence). There are 15 residues in the CDR3. The CDR3 bases are TGTGCCAGCGGAATCCTTAGCGGTGGGGCGAAAGAGCAGTACTTC. It yields the protein CASGILSGGAKEQYF.

The DNA of the CDR3 is TGTGCCAGCACCCCGACAGGAAACTCCTACAATGAGCAGTTCTTC. Its translation is CASTPTGNSYNEQFF. This chain uses TRBV6-6 with TRBJ2-1, with D perhaps matching TRBD1 (6 bases). With 7 bases removed from V and 0 bases from J, the gap between germline ends came to 13 bases. The CDR3 loop spans 15 amino acids. Germline V gene sequence: CDR1 MNHNY, CDR2 SVGAGI (reference sequence).

This clonotype was picked up a small number of times. V gene TRBV3-1 combines with J gene TRBJ2-1, with D perhaps matching TRBD2 (6 bases). V dropped 0 bases and J dropped 9 bases, with 12 bases sitting between them. There are 14 residues in the CDR3. Germline V gene data show CDR1 as LGHDT and CDR2 as YNNKEL (reference sequence). The CDR3 is CASSQDVNGGEQFF. CDR3 DNA sequence: TGTGCCAGCAGCCAAGATGTGAACGGGGGTGAGCAGTTCTTC.